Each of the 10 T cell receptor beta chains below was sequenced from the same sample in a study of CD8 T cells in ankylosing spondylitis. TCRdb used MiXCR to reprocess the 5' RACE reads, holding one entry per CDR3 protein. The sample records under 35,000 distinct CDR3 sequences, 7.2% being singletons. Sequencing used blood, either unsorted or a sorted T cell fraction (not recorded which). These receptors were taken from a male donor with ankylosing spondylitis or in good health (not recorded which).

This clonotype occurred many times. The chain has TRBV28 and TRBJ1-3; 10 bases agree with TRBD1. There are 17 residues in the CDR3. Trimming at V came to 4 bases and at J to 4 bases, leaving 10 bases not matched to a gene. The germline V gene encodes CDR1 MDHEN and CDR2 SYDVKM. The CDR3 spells CASSSRDRGKTGNTIYF. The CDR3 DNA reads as TGTGCCAGCAGTTCCCGGGACAGGGGAAAGACGGGAAACACCATATATTTT.

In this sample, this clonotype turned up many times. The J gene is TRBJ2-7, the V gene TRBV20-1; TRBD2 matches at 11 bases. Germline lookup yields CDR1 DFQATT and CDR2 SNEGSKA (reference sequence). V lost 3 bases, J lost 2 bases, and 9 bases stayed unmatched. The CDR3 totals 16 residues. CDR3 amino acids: CSASLSGLAGTYEQYF. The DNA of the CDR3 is TGCAGTGCTAGTCTCAGCGGACTAGCGGGTACCTACGAGCAGTACTTC.

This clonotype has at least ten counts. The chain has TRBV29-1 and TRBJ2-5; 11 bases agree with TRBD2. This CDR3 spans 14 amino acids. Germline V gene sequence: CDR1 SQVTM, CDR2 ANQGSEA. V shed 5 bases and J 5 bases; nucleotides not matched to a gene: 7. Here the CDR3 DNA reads TGCAGCGTTACCACTAGCGGGAGCCGGGAGACCCAGTACTTC. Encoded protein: CSVTTSGSRETQYF.

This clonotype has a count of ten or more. CDR3 DNA sequence: TGTGCCACCAGAGGGGACAGAGAGTACAATGAGCAGTTCTTC. It codes for CATRGDREYNEQFF. The chain recombines TRBV24-1 with TRBJ2-1; 7 bases are shared with TRBD1. The CDR3 runs to 14 residues. The V and J ends lost 7 bases and 4 bases, in that order; junction bases with no gene match: 6. Germline assignment: CDR1 KGHDR and CDR2 SFDVKD.

In DNA, the CDR3 is TGTGCCAGCAGCCAAGATCGGGATCCCTACAATGAGCAGTTCTTC. It is translated as CASSQDRDPYNEQFF. The J gene is TRBJ2-1, the V gene TRBV4-2, with a tentative D call TRBD2 (5 bases). Germline CDR1 reads LGHNA; CDR2 reads YNFKEQ. V lost 0 bases and J lost 2, with 8 bases in between. This CDR3 is built from 15 residues.

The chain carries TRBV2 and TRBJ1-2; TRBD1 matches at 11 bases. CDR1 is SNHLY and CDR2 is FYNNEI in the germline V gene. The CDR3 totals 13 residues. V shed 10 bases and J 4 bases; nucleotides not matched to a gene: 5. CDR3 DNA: TGTGCCAACCTAGGGACAGGGGGCTATGGCTACACCTTC. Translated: CANLGTGGYGYTF.

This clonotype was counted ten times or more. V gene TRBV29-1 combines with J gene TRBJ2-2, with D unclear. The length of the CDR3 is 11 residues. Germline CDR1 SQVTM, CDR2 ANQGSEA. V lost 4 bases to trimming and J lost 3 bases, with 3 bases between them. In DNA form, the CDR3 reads TGCAGCGTTGTACACACCGGGGAGCTGTTTTTT. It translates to CSVVHTGELFF.

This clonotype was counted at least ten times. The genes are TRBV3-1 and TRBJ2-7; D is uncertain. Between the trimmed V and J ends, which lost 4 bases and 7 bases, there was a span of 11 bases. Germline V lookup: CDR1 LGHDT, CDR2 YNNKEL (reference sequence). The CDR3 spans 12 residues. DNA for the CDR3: TGTGCCAGCAGCCCCGGAAAAGGGGAGCAGTACTTC. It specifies CASSPGKGEQYF.

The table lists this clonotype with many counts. The CDR3 coding sequence is TGTGCCAGTAGTATAGGGACAGGTAGAACGTACAATGAGCAGTTCTTC. Translated, it gives CASSIGTGRTYNEQFF. V is TRBV19 and J is TRBJ2-1, with 7 bases that match TRBD1. This CDR3 is 16 amino acids long. In germline, CDR1 is LNHDA, CDR2 SQIVND (reference sequence). V shed 1 base and J 4 bases; nucleotides not matched to a gene: 7.

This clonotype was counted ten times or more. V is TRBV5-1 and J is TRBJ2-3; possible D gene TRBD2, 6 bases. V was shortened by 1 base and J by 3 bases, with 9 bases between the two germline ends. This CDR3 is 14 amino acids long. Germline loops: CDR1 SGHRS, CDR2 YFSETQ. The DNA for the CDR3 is TGCGCCAGCAGCTTGTGGGGACTTACAGATACGCAGTATTTT. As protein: CASSLWGLTDTQYF.